This T cell receptor (beta chain) was profiled in a study of blood T cell repertoires in COVID-19. Trimming shortened V by 0 bases and J by 12 bases, and 12 bases separated the two germline ends. This CDR3 contains 12 residues. Germline V gene sequence: CDR1 LGHDT, CDR2 YNNKEL (reference sequence). The authors' processing: Counts of nucleated cells, estimated from reference gene primer amplification, were obtained. Assay used: immunoSEQ multiplex PCR; TCRdb lists only in-frame clones, some missing. That table furnishes V, J and clone size, whereas the DNA furnished D and trimming. The data hold around 300,000 clones, with roughly 85% observed a single time. Participants came from some 23 US areas, aged about 18 to 95 years. Participants reported their clinical history, and cohort assignment relied on those reports.

The J gene is TRBJ2-7, the V gene TRBV3-1 (or the pseudogene TRBV3-2); no firm D call. The TCR was taken from a woman aged 40 to 55 who had recovered from COVID-19. Sequencing used PBMCs or T cells enriched from blood (not recorded which). The CDR3 loop is CASSQDLGNPYF. The CDR3 DNA reads as TGTGCCAGCAGCCAAGATCTGGGCAACCCGTACTTC.